These 10 T cell receptor beta chains were sequenced from one sample in a study of T cell responses to AZD1222 COVID-19 vaccine. Clones were sequenced by immunoSEQ multiplex PCR, and TCRdb holds only the in-frame ones, with some missing. The table records roughly 120,000 clones, roughly 90% of them present only once. Sequenced here: peripheral blood, sampled on day 0 of AZD1222 vaccination. These receptors came from an adult in good health.

The chain carries TRBV27 and TRBJ2-7; D ambiguous. Germline V gene lookup returns CDR1 MNHEY and CDR2 SMNVEV (reference sequence). This CDR3 region has 13 residues. Trimming pared 5 bases from V and 5 bases from J, leaving 13 bases between. CDR3 sequence (DNA): TGTGCCAGCAGTCCCCGGGTGGCCCACGAGCAGTACTTC. Translation: CASSPRVAHEQYF.

The chain recombines TRBV3-1 (or the pseudogene TRBV3-2) with TRBJ2-4; D is unclear. The germline CDR1 and CDR2 sequences are LGHDT and YNNKEL (reference sequence). Trimming took 1 base from V and 2 from J, leaving 12 bases between them. The CDR3 runs 16 residues. In nucleotides, the CDR3 is TGTGCCAGCAGCCAAGCCCTGCTCCTAACCAAAAACATTCAGTACTTC. Amino acids: CASSQALLLTKNIQYF.

The chain recombines TRBV4-1 with TRBJ1-6; 10 bases are shared with TRBD1. V shed 0 bases and J 6 bases; nucleotides not matched to a gene: 5. CDR1 and CDR2 (germline): MGHRA, YSYEKL. The CDR3 has 17 residues. Here the CDR3 reads CASSQDWGTGVNSPLHF. DNA for the CDR3: TGCGCCAGCAGCCAAGATTGGGGGACAGGGGTTAATTCACCCCTCCACTTT.

The chain recombines TRBV7-2 with TRBJ1-5; TRBD1 matches at 10 bases. CDR1 is SGHTA and CDR2 is FQGNSA in the germline V gene. The CDR3 runs 16 residues. With 1 base clipped from V and 2 bases from J, the junction kept 2 bases outside the gene matches. The DNA of the CDR3 is TGTGCCAGCAGCTTAGTAGGGACAGGGGGCAATCAGCCCCAGCATTTT. Translation: CASSLVGTGGNQPQHF.

The chain has TRBV9 and TRBJ1-5, with 10 nucleotides matching TRBD1. The CDR3 contains 14 residues. The trim removed 4 bases at V and 7 bases at J, leaving 5 bases unmatched. Germline V lookup: CDR1 SGDLS, CDR2 YYNGEE. The CDR3 nucleotides are TGTGCCAGCAGCCAGACAGGGGGCGGCCAGCCCCAGCATTTT. Translated: CASSQTGGGQPQHF.

The rearrangement uses TRBV21-1 and TRBJ2-7; the D call of TRBD1 is as the table states it, not checked on the DNA. TRBV21-1 is assigned pseudogene status. The CDR3 length is 14 residues. CDR3 in amino acids: CASSKVPVSYEQYF. CDR3 coding DNA: TGTGCCAGCAGCAAAGTCCCAGTTTCCTACGAGCAGTACTTC.

This chain joins TRBV5-1 and TRBJ2-5, with TRBD1 matching over 10 bases. CDR3 length equals 17 residues. Germline V gene lookup returns CDR1 SGHRS and CDR2 YFSETQ. The J segment lost 5 bases and the V segment lost 4 bases, leaving 14 bases of the junction unmatched. CDR3: CASSRGQGLSVQETQYF. Written as DNA, the CDR3 is TGCGCCAGCAGCCGGGGACAGGGGCTCTCCGTGCAGGAGACCCAGTACTTC.

This sequence joins TRBV27 and TRBJ2-7, with D possibly matching TRBD1 (6 bases). V was clipped by 6 bases and J by 1 base, with 10 bases between them. The CDR3 consists of 13 residues. The germline V gene encodes CDR1 MNHEY and CDR2 SMNVEV (reference sequence). The CDR3 here is CASSWDTSYEQYF. The CDR3 DNA reads as TGTGCCAGCAGCTGGGACACATCCTACGAGCAGTACTTC.

The chain combines TRBV30 with TRBJ2-1, with TRBD2 matching 9 bases. The V segment lost 0 bases and the J segment 3 bases; nucleotides outside the gene matches: 3. CDR1 and CDR2 from the germline V gene are GTSNPN and SVGIG (reference sequence). The CDR3 loop spans 15 amino acids. The CDR3 nucleotides are TGTGCCTGGAGTGTAGGCGGGAGGGTCTACAATGAGCAGTTCTTC. This gives the protein CAWSVGGRVYNEQFF. The entire variable domain, with the rest obtained from reference TRBV30 and TRBJ2-1, is as follows: SQTIHQWPATLVQPVGSPLSLECTVEGTSNPNLYWYRQAAGRGLQLLFYSVGIGQISSEVPQNLSASRPQDRQFILSSKKLLLSDSGFYLCAWSVGGRVYNEQFFGPGTRLTVL.

V usage is TRBV5-6 and J usage is TRBJ1-6; D gene ambiguous. Germline CDR1 reads SGHDT; CDR2 reads YYEEEE. The CDR3 is 12 residues long. Trimming took 0 bases from V and 12 from J, leaving 7 bases between them. The CDR3 DNA is TGTGCCAGCAGCTTGGCACCAGGACCCCTCCACTTT. This sequence encodes CASSLAPGPLHF.